This T cell receptor (beta chain) is from a study of blood T cell repertoires in COVID-19 (TCRdb year 2020). Regarding the complete study: Samples from collaborators originated in the United States, Italy and Spain and spanned both the acute and convalescent phases of COVID-19. The material from the prospective study consisted of cDNA or gDNA derived from T cells, B-cell-depleted T cells, or PBMCs. Subjects who had been exposed to COVID-19, were actively infected with it, or had recovered from it provided the deeply sampled blood TCRbeta repertoires that made up the dataset. The repertoires were made available in a free public database intended to serve as a resource for research on the immune response to SARS-CoV-2. Samples were obtained from the ongoing ImmuneRACE study (first 160 participants) and from 950 to 1,500 subjects provided by 6 global collaborators. Sample metadata almost always included a de-identified subject ID, COVID-19 status, age in years and sex. Where HLA class I and class II types were available, the types were taken from metadata supplied by the sample provider, not from assay-based typing.

Note on this clone: The specificity of this receptor is unknown. No base qualities exist here, and no much larger clone lies one base off it.

General conclusions and limits of the study: Clinical and demographic metadata were provided uncurated, with the amount varying by source and participant.

TCRbeta CDR3 regions were amplified from genomic DNA by means of the immunoSEQ Assay, a bias-controlled multiplex PCR. In the paper's pipeline: Within the assay, amplification of reference gene primers was used to estimate how many nucleated cells each sample contained. To quantify the absolute abundance of each unique TCRbeta CDR3 rearrangement, sequence reads were collapsed and filtered. Productive Simpson clonality was computed per sample as the square root of Simpson's diversity index over productive rearrangements. TCRdb stores this immuneACCESS table with in-frame sequences only. Part of the clones is absent; in the studies checked, under half of the shortfall reflects unresolved V genes, and no reason is known for the rest. V and J calls and clone size are as listed in that table; D and trimming were resolved from the DNA. The sample table shows 200,000 to 300,000 clones, and more than 80% are seen once. The ten biggest clones cover around 5.9% of the sample.

Each collaborating institution followed its own protocols to collect whole blood in K2EDTA tubes. For TCRbeta analysis, collaborator samples were shipped as frozen whole blood, as isolated PBMCs, or as DNA extracted from either sample type. In the germline V gene (reference sequence), CDR1 corresponds to LNHDA and CDR2 to SQIVND. V was cut back by 5 bases and J by 3 bases, leaving a gap of 7 bases between them. The CDR3, from cysteine to phenylalanine, totals 13 residues. Only CDR3 DNA remains: 39 bases, in frame from the first base. This clonotype was sampled from a human donor in a cohort sampled during active COVID-19. Material for sequencing was peripheral blood. Recombination joined TRBV19 with TRBJ1-4, with no confidently assigned D gene. DNA sequence: TGTGCCAGTAGTCCTAGTTCTAATGAAAAACTGTTTTTT. Protein translation: CASSPSSNEKLFF.